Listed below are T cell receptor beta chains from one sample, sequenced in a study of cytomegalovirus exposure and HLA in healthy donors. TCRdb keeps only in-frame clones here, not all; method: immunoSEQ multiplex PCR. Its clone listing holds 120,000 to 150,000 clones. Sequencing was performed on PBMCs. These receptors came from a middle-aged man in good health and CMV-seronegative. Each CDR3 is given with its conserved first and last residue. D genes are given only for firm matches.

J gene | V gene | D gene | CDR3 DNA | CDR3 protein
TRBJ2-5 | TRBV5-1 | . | TGCGCCAGCAGCTTGGTACCCACTACAGGGGAGACCCAGTACTTC | CASSLVPTTGETQYF
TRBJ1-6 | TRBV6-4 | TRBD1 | TGTGCCAGCAGTCTTAGGACAGGGGATAATTCACCCCTCCACTTT | CASSLRTGDNSPLHF
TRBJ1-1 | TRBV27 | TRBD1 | TGTGCCAGCAGTCCACAGGGGGATGGTACTGAAGCTTTCTTT | CASSPQGDGTEAFF
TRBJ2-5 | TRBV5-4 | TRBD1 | TGTGCCAGCAGCCATTCGGACAGGGGTGAGACCCAGTACTTC | CASSHSDRGETQYF
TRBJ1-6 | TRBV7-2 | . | TGTGCCAGCAGCTTAGATCCGGGGTTCGCTTCACCCCTCCACTTT | CASSLDPGFASPLHF
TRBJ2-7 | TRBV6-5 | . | TGTGCCAGCAGTACGACAGTGGGCCCCTACGAGCAGTACTTC | CASSTTVGPYEQYF
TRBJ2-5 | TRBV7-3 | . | TGTGCCAGCAGCTTAATCGGGGAGACCCAGTACTTC | CASSLIGETQYF
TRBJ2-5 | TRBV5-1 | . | TGCGCCAGCAGCTTGGGACTGCAAGAGACCCAGTACTTC | CASSLGLQETQYF
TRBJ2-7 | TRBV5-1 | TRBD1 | TGCGCCAGCAGCTTGGAGGGGACAGCGTCGAGGGAGCAGTACTTC | CASSLEGTASREQYF
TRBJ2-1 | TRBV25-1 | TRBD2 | TGTGCCAGCAGTGAATCGGCTAGCGGCCACCCAGCCAATGAGCAGTTCTTC | CASSESASGHPANEQFF
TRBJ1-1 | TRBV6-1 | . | TGTGCCAGCAGTGAAAGGAGTGGTGAAGCTTTCTTT | CASSERSGEAFF
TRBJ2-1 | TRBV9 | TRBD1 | TGTGCCAGCAGCCCACCGGGACAGGCGGCCTCCAATGAGCAGTTCTTC | CASSPPGQAASNEQFF
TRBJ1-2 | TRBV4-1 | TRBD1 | TGCGCCAGCAGCCAGGGGGACAGGGGGGGTGGCTACACCTTC | CASSQGDRGGGYTF
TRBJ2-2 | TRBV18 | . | TGTGCCAGCTCACCGCAGGGTGACACCGGGGAGCTGTTTTTT | CASSPQGDTGELFF
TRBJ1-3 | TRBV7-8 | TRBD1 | TGTGCCAGCAGCTTCCTACAGGGGGGCTCTGGAAACACCATATATTTT | CASSFLQGGSGNTIYF